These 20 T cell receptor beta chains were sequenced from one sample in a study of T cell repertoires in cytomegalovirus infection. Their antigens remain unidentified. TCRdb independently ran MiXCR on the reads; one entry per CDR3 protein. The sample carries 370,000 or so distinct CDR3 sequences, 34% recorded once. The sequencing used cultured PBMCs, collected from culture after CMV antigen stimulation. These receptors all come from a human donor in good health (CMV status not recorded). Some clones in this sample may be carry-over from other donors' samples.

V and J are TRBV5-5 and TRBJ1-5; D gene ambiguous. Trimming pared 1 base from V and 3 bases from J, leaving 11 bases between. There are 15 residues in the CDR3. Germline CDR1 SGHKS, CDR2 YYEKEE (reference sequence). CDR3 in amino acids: CASSLTQNTNQPQHF. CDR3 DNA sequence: TGTGCCAGCAGCTTGACTCAAAACACCAATCAGCCCCAGCATTTT.

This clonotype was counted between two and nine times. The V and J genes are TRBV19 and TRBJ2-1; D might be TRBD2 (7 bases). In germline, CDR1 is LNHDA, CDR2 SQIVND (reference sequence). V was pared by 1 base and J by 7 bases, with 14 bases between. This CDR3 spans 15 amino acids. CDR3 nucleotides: TGTGCCAGTAGTATAGTCGGGGGGCGGGAAAATGAGCAGTTCTTC. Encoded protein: CASSIVGGRENEQFF.

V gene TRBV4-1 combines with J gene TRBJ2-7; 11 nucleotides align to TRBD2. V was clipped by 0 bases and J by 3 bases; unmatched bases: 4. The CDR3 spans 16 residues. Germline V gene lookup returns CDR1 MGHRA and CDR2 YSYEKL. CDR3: CASSQDPGTSGYEQYV. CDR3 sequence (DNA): TGCGCCAGCAGCCAAGACCCTGGGACTAGCGGCTACGAGCAGTACGTC.

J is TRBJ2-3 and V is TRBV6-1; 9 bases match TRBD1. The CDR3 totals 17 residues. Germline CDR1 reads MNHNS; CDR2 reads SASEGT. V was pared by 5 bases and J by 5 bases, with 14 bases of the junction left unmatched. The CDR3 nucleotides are TGTGCCAGCAGTCCTTTACTTGGGACAGGGAGAAGAGATACGCAGTATTTT. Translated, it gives CASSPLLGTGRRDTQYF.

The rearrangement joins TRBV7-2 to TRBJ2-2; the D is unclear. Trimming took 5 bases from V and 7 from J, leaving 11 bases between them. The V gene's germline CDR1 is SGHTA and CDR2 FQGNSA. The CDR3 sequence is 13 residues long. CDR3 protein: CASSGSPGGELFF. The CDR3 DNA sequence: TGTGCCAGCAGCGGCTCCCCCGGCGGGGAGCTGTTTTTT.

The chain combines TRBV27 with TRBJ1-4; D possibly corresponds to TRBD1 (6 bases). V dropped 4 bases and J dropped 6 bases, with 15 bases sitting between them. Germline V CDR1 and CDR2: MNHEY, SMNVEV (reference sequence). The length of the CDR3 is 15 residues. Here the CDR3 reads CASSSYRAGYEKLFF. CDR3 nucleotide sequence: TGTGCCAGCAGTTCATACAGGGCCGGGTATGAAAAACTGTTTTTT.

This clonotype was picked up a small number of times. CDR3 sequence: CASGTGLYGYTF. In DNA form, the CDR3 reads TGTGCCAGCGGGACAGGCCTCTATGGCTACACCTTC. This chain joins TRBV28 and TRBJ1-2; 8 bases agree with TRBD1. V shed 8 bases, J shed 4 bases, and the junction held 3 bases outside the gene matches. CDR1 and CDR2 from the germline V gene are MDHEN and SYDVKM. The CDR3 sequence is 12 residues long.

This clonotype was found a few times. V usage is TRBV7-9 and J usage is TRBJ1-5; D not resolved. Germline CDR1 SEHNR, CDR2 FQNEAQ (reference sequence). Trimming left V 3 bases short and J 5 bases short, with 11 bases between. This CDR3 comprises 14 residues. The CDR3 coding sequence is TGTGCCAGCAGCTTTGTAGGGTCTGATCAGCCCCAGCATTTT. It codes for CASSFVGSDQPQHF.

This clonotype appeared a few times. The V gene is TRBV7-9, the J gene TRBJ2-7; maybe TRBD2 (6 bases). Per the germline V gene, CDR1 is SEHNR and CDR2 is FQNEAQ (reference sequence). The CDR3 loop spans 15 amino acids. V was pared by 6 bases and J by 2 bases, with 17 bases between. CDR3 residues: CASRGSGGGPYEQYF. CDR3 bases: TGTGCCAGCAGGGGCTCCGGGGGTGGCCCCTACGAGCAGTACTTC.

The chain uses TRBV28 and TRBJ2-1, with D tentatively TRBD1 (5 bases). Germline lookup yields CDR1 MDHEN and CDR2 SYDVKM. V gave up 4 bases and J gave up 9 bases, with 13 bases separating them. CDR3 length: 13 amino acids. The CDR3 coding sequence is TGTGCCAGCAGTTGGGCAATTAGGGGTGAGCAGTTCTTC. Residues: CASSWAIRGEQFF.

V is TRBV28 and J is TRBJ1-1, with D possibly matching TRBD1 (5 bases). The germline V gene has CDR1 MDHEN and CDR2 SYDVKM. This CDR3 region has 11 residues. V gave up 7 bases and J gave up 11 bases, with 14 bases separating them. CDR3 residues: CASTRLRGAFF. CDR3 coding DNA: TGTGCCAGCACCCGTCTTCGGGGCGCTTTCTTT.

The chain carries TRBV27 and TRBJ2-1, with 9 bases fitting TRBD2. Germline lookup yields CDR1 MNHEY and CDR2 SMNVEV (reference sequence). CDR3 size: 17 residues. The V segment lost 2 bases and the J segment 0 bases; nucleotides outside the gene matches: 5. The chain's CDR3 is CASSLSLAGISYNEQFF. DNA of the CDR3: TGTGCCAGCAGTTTAAGCCTAGCGGGGATCTCCTACAATGAGCAGTTCTTC.

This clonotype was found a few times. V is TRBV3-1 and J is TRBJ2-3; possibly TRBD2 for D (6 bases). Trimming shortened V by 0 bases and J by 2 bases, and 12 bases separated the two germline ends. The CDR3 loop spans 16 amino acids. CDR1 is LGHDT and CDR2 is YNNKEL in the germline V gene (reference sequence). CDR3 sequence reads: CASSQEASAFTDTQYF. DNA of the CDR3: TGTGCCAGCAGCCAAGAAGCTAGCGCGTTCACAGATACGCAGTATTTT.

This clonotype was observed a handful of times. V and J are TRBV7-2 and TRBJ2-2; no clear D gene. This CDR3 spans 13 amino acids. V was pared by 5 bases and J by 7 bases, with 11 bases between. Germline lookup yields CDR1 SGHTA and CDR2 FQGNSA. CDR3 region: CASSRPTFGELFF. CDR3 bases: TGTGCCAGCAGCCGCCCAACTTTCGGGGAGCTGTTTTTT.

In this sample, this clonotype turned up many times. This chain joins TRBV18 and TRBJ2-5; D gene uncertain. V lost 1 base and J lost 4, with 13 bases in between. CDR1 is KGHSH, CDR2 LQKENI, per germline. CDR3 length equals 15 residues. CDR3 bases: TGTGCCAGCTCACCACGAAACAACGGACGAGAGACCCAGTACTTC. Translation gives CASSPRNNGRETQYF.

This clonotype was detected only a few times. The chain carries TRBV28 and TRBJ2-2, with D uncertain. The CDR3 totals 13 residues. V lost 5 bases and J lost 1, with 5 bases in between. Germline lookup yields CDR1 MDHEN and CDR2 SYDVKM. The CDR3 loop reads CASSVWNTGELFF. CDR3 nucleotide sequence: TGTGCCAGCAGTGTTTGGAACACCGGGGAGCTGTTTTTT. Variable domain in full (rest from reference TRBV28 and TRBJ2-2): DVKVTQSSRYLVKRTGEKVFLECVQDMDHENMFWYRQDPGLGLRLIYFSYDVKMKEKGDIPEGYSVSREKKERFSLILESASTNQTSMYLCASSVWNTGELFFGEGSRLTVL.

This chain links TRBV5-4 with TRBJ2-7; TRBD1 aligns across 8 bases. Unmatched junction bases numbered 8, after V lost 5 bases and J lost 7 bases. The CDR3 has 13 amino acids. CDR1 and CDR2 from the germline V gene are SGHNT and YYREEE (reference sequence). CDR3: CASSTTGGREQYF. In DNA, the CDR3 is TGTGCCAGCAGTACCACAGGGGGAAGAGAGCAGTACTTC.

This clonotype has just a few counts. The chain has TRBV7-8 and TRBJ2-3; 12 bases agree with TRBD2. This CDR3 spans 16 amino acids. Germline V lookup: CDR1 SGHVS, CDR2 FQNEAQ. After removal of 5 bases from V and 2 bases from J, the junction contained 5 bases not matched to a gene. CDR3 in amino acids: CASSPLAGGNTDTQYF. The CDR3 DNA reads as TGTGCCAGCAGCCCACTAGCGGGGGGAAACACAGATACGCAGTATTTT.

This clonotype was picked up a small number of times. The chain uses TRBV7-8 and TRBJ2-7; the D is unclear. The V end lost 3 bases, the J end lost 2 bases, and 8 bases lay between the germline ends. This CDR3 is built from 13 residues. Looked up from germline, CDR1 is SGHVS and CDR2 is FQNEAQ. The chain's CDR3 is CASSLELPYEQYV. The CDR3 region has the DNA TGTGCCAGCAGCTTGGAGCTCCCCTACGAGCAGTACGTC.

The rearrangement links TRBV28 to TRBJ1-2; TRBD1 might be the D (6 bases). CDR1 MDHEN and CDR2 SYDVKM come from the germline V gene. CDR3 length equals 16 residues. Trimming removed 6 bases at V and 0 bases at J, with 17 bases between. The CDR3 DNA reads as TGTGCCAGCAGCCCCCTTTCGGGGGCAGCTAACTATGGCTACACCTTC. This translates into CASSPLSGAANYGYTF.